This TCR beta chain derives from a study of blood T cell repertoires in COVID-19. V gave up 4 bases and J gave up 5 bases, with 17 bases separating them. Germline CDR1 reads MNHNY; CDR2 reads SVGAGI (reference sequence). This CDR3 contains 16 residues. The assay was immunoSEQ multiplex PCR, and TCRdb's table has in-frame clones only and misses some. The repertoire holds around 150,000 clones, approximately 90% seen once, with about 0.98% in the top ten. Source material: peripheral blood. The sequence was obtained from a man between 18 and 35 years old with acute or convalescent COVID-19. The chain couples TRBV6-6 to TRBJ1-4, with D hard to call. In DNA form, the CDR3 reads TGTGCCAGCAGTTTCTCCGCGGGCCTCACAAATGAAAAACTGTTTTTT. This sequence encodes CASSFSAGLTNEKLFF.